This TCR beta chain was identified in a study of cytomegalovirus exposure and HLA in healthy donors. In this sample, this clone turned up a few times. PCR was performed using 60 Vbeta and 13 Jbeta primers. Here immunoSEQ multiplex PCR was the method, and the copy in TCRdb shows in-frame clones only, minus some. The sample includes about 120,000 clones, 50% to 80% of them seen just once. The CDR3 consists of 14 residues. The chain joins TRBV21-1 to TRBJ2-7; whether TRBD1, the table's D call, matches the DNA was not checked. TRBV21-1 is classified as a pseudogene. The sample was PBMCs. The sequence derives from a middle-aged woman in good health and CMV-seropositive. CDR3 residues: CASSPDRTPYEQYF. CDR3 coding DNA: TGTGCCAGCAGCCCCGATAGGACACCGTACGAGCAGTACTTC.